This passage covers 12 T cell receptor beta chains from one sample sequenced in a study of T cell repertoires in aging, cancer and after chemotherapy. Amplification of TCR beta used genomic DNA extracted from peripheral blood. Rearranged V-D-J TRB sequences were amplified with a mixed TRB-A/B primer pool. TCRdb re-called the multiplex PCR reads with MiXCR, one entry per CDR3 protein. The table has about 13,000 distinct CDR3 sequences, less than 40% seen once. Sequencing was carried out using blood. Source of these receptors: a human donor in good health. The donor label of this sample is uncertain.

This clonotype was observed a few times. This chain uses TRBV18 with TRBJ2-2, with a tentative D call TRBD2 (7 bases). The V end was cut by 5 bases, the J end by 2 bases, with 15 bases between. Germline loops: CDR1 KGHSH, CDR2 LQKENI. There are 16 residues in the CDR3. The CDR3 region is CASSESGGHNTGELFF. For the CDR3, the DNA is TGTGCCAGCTCAGAGTCGGGGGGACATAACACCGGGGAGCTGTTTTTT.

A single count supports this clonotype. The chain couples TRBV21-1 to TRBJ1-5; TRBD1, the table's D call, lacks a check against the DNA. TRBV21-1 is described as a pseudogene. The CDR3 covers 13 residues. This CDR3 is CASRTGDKQPQHF. The CDR3 coding sequence is TGTGCCAGCAGAACAGGGGATAAGCAGCCCCAGCATTTT.

This clonotype was observed a handful of times. At one of its ends the junction is not consistent with the germline gene, which may arise from a read error. CDR3: CASSVDRDRLGNTIYF. The CDR3 DNA sequence: TGTGCCAGCAGCGTAGACAGGGACCGGCTTGGAAACACCATATATTTT. The chain recombines TRBV11-3 with TRBJ1-3; TRBD1 matches at 7 bases. CDR1 is SGHNT and CDR2 is YENEEA in the germline V gene. The CDR3 has 16 amino acids.

V usage is TRBV10-2 and J usage is TRBJ2-5; 7 bases match TRBD1. V dropped 10 bases and J dropped 1; count of bases not matched to a gene: 12. The CDR3 is made up of 15 amino acids. Per germline, CDR1 WSHSY and CDR2 SAAADI. CDR3 protein: CATVTDRVGQETQYF. The CDR3 DNA reads TGCGCCACCGTGACCGACAGGGTAGGCCAAGAGACCCAGTACTTC.

For this clonotype: An end of the junction does not agree with germline; a read error may underlie this. The chain has TRBV5-3 and TRBJ2-1; either TRBD1 or TRBD2 may fit D (7 bases each). TRBV5-3 is filed as an ORF, its function uncertain. The CDR3 spans 22 residues. The CDR3 is CASSLGQITSARWGGAHNEQFF. Here the CDR3 DNA reads TGCGCCAGCAGCTTGGGACAGATTACTAGCGCCCGATGGGGCGGTGCACACAATGAGCAGTTCTTC.

This clonotype was detected only a few times. The CDR3 DNA is TGTGCCAGCAGTTACCAGCGGGGGGATTCGGGGGAGCTGTTTTTT. Protein product: CASSYQRGDSGELFF. The chain joins TRBV6-2 or TRBV6-3 to TRBJ2-2; 9 bases fit TRBD2. The ends lost 2 bases at V and 8 bases at J; junction bases unmatched: 6. The germline V gene encodes CDR1 MNHEY and CDR2 SVGEGT. The CDR3 sequence is 15 residues long.

In this sample, this clonotype is medium-sized. The CDR3 protein is CASSRVNNEQFF. DNA for the CDR3: TGTGCCAGTAGTAGGGTGAACAATGAGCAGTTCTTC. This chain joins TRBV19 and TRBJ2-1; D remains unclear. Trimming shortened V by 4 bases and J by 5 bases, and 6 bases separated the two germline ends. Germline values: CDR1 LNHDA, CDR2 SQIVND (reference sequence). The CDR3 is 12 residues long.

This clonotype was counted only a few times. The chain employs TRBV11-3 and TRBJ2-3; D unresolved. Germline-derived CDR1 and CDR2 are SGHNT and YENEEA. The germline V and J ends were trimmed by 6 bases and 0 bases, with 13 bases remaining between them. The CDR3 has 15 residues. DNA for the CDR3: TGTGCCAGCAGTTTCTTAGGCTTTAGCACAGATACGCAGTATTTT. Encoded protein: CASSFLGFSTDTQYF.

The rearrangement uses TRBV4-2 and TRBJ2-3, with 8 bases aligning to TRBD1. The junction had 2 bases not matched to a gene; V was cut back by 1 base and J by 5 bases. This CDR3 comprises 14 residues. The germline V gene has CDR1 LGHNA and CDR2 YNFKEQ. CDR3 in DNA: TGTGCCAGCAGCCAAGGGACAGGGAAAGATACGCAGTATTTT. It yields the protein CASSQGTGKDTQYF.

The chain employs TRBV24-1 and TRBJ2-1, with D unresolved. CDR1 and CDR2 from the germline V gene are KGHDR and SFDVKD. The CDR3 is made up of 14 amino acids. V lost 4 bases and J 6 bases, leaving 12 bases between the germline ends. CDR3 in DNA: TGTGCCACCAGTGAGGTTCTTCGGTCCAATGAGCAGTTCTTC. Residues: CATSEVLRSNEQFF.

The chain combines TRBV30 with TRBJ2-5; 8 bases align to TRBD2. Germline V lookup: CDR1 GTSNPN, CDR2 SVGIG (reference sequence). The CDR3 sequence is 15 residues long. V was pared by 0 bases and J by 5 bases, with 8 bases of the junction left unmatched. For the CDR3, the DNA is TGTGCCTGGAGTGTTGAAGCGGGGGTATTGGAGACCCAGTACTTC. This sequence encodes CAWSVEAGVLETQYF.

The V call is TRBV5-4, the J call TRBJ2-3; D uncertain. From germline, CDR1 is SGHNT and CDR2 YYREEE (reference sequence). The CDR3 runs 13 residues. The V end was cut by 4 bases, the J end by 6 bases, with 12 bases between. The CDR3 is CASSPDVADTQYF. The DNA for the CDR3 is TGTGCCAGCAGCCCGGACGTGGCGGATACGCAGTATTTT.